The 25 T cell receptor beta chains presented below share a single source sample, sequenced in a study of identical twins. TCRdb redid the calling of the 5' RACE reads with MiXCR, one entry per CDR3 protein. The table shows hundreds of thousands of distinct CDR3 sequences, with about 20% occurring only once. The sample also formed part of further work on T cells expressing NK-cell markers.

The sequenced material came from PBMCs. The receptor set was obtained from a woman younger than 30 in good health.

This clonotype was recorded a few times. The CDR3 DNA reads as TGCAGCGTTGACAGGGGGCGAGATACGCAGTATTTT. Residues: CSVDRGRDTQYF. The V call is TRBV29-1, the J call TRBJ2-3; the match to TRBD1 covers 8 bases. J lost 5 bases, V lost 3 bases, and 1 base had no gene match. This CDR3 is 12 amino acids long. CDR1 and CDR2 from the germline V gene are SQVTM and ANQGSEA.

The chain combines TRBV7-2 with TRBJ1-1; the D gene is possibly TRBD1 (6 bases). The CDR3 consists of 16 residues. Germline V gene data show CDR1 as SGHTA and CDR2 as FQGNSA. V was pared by 5 bases and J by 0 bases, with 16 bases between. CDR3 region: CASSVTTGFLNTEAFF. The CDR3 coding sequence is TGTGCCAGCAGCGTGACAACAGGGTTCCTGAACACTGAAGCTTTCTTT.

This clonotype has a handful of counts. The CDR3 region has the DNA TGTGCCAGCAGCCAAGTTACGGGGGGGCGAACCGGGGAGCTGTTTTTT. It encodes CASSQVTGGRTGELFF. J is TRBJ2-2 and V is TRBV4-2, with 8 bases that match TRBD2. The CDR3 is made up of 16 amino acids. J gave up 5 bases and V 1 base, and 6 bases lay outside the gene matches. The germline CDR1 and CDR2 sequences are LGHNA and YNFKEQ.

The V and J genes are TRBV10-3 and TRBJ1-1; D may be TRBD1 (5 bases). The CDR3 has 15 amino acids. The germline V gene encodes CDR1 ENHRY and CDR2 SYGVKD. The germline V and J ends were trimmed by 4 bases and 1 base, with 13 bases remaining between them. CDR3 region: CAISGRGSGNTEAFF. The CDR3 DNA follows: TGTGCCATCAGTGGGAGGGGATCGGGGAACACTGAAGCTTTCTTT.

The V gene is TRBV7-9, the J gene TRBJ1-1; D remains unclear. CDR1 SEHNR and CDR2 FQNEAQ come from the germline V gene (reference sequence). The CDR3 loop spans 14 amino acids. V lost 3 bases and J 4 bases, leaving 12 bases between the germline ends. The DNA of the CDR3 is TGTGCCAGCAGCTTTCAATCGTTGGGCACTGAAGCTTTCTTT. This gives the protein CASSFQSLGTEAFF. The full variable domain, completed using reference TRBV7-9 and TRBJ1-1, is DTGVSQNPRHKITKRGQNVTFRCDPISEHNRLYWYRQTLGQGPEFLTYFQNEAQLEKSRLLSDRFSAERPKGSFSTLEIQRTEQGDSAMYLCASSFQSLGTEAFFGQGTRLTVV.

The chain links TRBV3-1 to TRBJ2-5; D not resolved. This CDR3 has 13 residues. Trimming shortened V by 4 bases and J by 5 bases, and 11 bases separated the two germline ends. Per the germline V gene, CDR1 is LGHDT and CDR2 is YNNKEL (reference sequence). CDR3 protein: CASSPESLETQYF. Written as DNA, the CDR3 is TGTGCCAGCAGCCCGGAGAGTTTGGAGACCCAGTACTTC.

This chain links TRBV11-1 with TRBJ1-2; TRBD1 agrees at 8 bases. CDR3 size: 14 residues. V lost 4 bases and J lost 4; bases outside the gene matches: 5. Germline CDR1 is SGHAT and CDR2 is FQDESV (reference sequence). The CDR3 DNA reads TGTGCCAGCAGCTCCAGACAGGGGCCCTATGGCTACACCTTC. Translation gives CASSSRQGPYGYTF.

This clonotype was counted a few times. V and J are TRBV7-9 and TRBJ1-6, with D uncertain. There are 16 residues in the CDR3. In germline, CDR1 is SEHNR, CDR2 FQNEAQ (reference sequence). V lost 1 base and J lost 7, with 14 bases in between. CDR3 amino acids: CASSLGSRQKNSPLHF. The CDR3 DNA is TGTGCCAGCAGCTTAGGGTCTCGCCAAAAGAATTCACCCCTCCACTTT.

The chain joins TRBV20-1 to TRBJ2-3; D is possibly TRBD1 or TRBD2 (5 bases each). This CDR3 has 15 residues. V lost 5 bases, J lost 2 bases, and 17 bases lay in between. Per the germline V gene, CDR1 is DFQATT and CDR2 is SNEGSKA (reference sequence). CDR3 loop: CSAEGPLGTTDTQYF. The CDR3 coding sequence is TGCAGTGCTGAGGGCCCTCTAGGGACCACAGATACGCAGTATTTT.

The rearrangement links TRBV7-9 to TRBJ1-1; D remains ambiguous. CDR1 is SEHNR and CDR2 is FQNEAQ in the germline V gene (reference sequence). There are 13 residues in the CDR3. V lost 2 bases and J lost 7, with 11 bases in between. CDR3 bases: TGTGCCAGCAGCTTACGAAAAGACCGTGAAGCTTTCTTT. It codes for CASSLRKDREAFF.

The sample holds a few counts of this clonotype. For the CDR3, the DNA is TGCAGTGCCGCCCCGGGACAGAGCACAGATACGCAGTATTTT. It codes for CSAAPGQSTDTQYF. The chain is built from TRBV20-1 and TRBJ2-3, with 7 positions matching TRBD1. CDR3 length: 14 residues. CDR1 DFQATT and CDR2 SNEGSKA come from the germline V gene (reference sequence). V shed 6 bases and J 0 bases; nucleotides not matched to a gene: 6.

The chain couples TRBV12-3 or TRBV12-4 to TRBJ1-1; D gene ambiguous. The CDR3 has 13 amino acids. V was clipped by 5 bases and J by 2 bases, with 9 bases between them. The CDR3 DNA sequence: TGTGCCAGCAGTCCGCCGGATAACACTGAAGCTTTCTTT. Amino acid sequence: CASSPPDNTEAFF.

J is TRBJ2-7 and V is TRBV5-1; D uncertain. Germline V gene sequence: CDR1 SGHRS, CDR2 YFSETQ. This CDR3 is built from 14 residues. V was pared by 2 bases and J by 2 bases, with 11 bases between. CDR3 residues: CASSFSALTYEQYF. In nucleotides, the CDR3 is TGCGCCAGCAGCTTCTCAGCGCTTACCTACGAGCAGTACTTC.

The chain joins TRBV20-1 to TRBJ1-5; the match to TRBD1 covers 9 bases. The junction had 13 bases not matched to a gene; V was cut back by 7 bases and J by 6 bases. The CDR3 covers 15 residues. CDR1 is DFQATT, CDR2 SNEGSKA, per germline (reference sequence). CDR3 sequence (DNA): TGCAGTGTAAGGTCTGACAGGGGGTCTGGTCAGCCCCAGCATTTT. Translated, it gives CSVRSDRGSGQPQHF.

This clonotype was recorded a few times. V gene TRBV12-3 or TRBV12-4 combines with J gene TRBJ2-5; weak D call: TRBD2 (7 bases). V was cut by 6 bases and J by 9 bases, with 17 bases left in between. The CDR3 extends over 13 amino acids. The CDR3 DNA sequence: TGTGCCAGCAGAGCGGGACATTTAATTCCCCAGTACTTC. It is translated as CASRAGHLIPQYF.

The chain joins TRBV11-2 to TRBJ2-5; D is unclear. Germline V gene sequence: CDR1 SGHAT, CDR2 FQNNGV. Trimming took 5 bases from V and 2 from J, leaving 24 bases between them. The CDR3 is made up of 18 amino acids. The CDR3 protein is CASSVQLIPPIRQETQYF. The DNA for the CDR3 is TGTGCCAGCAGCGTGCAACTTATCCCCCCTATCAGGCAAGAGACCCAGTACTTC.

This rearrangement joins TRBV20-1 to TRBJ2-5; 7 nucleotides line up with TRBD1. The CDR3 runs to 12 residues. Germline V CDR1 and CDR2: DFQATT, SNEGSKA (reference sequence). The V and J ends lost 3 bases and 5 bases, in that order; junction bases with no gene match: 3. CDR3 in DNA: TGCAGTGCTAGGGACAGGTGGGAGACCCAGTACTTC. This codes for CSARDRWETQYF.

This chain joins TRBV20-1 and TRBJ2-7; a weak D match, TRBD1 (7 bases). The CDR3 has 13 amino acids. V dropped 5 bases and J dropped 6 bases, with 17 bases sitting between them. Germline lookup yields CDR1 DFQATT and CDR2 SNEGSKA (reference sequence). This CDR3 reads CSAWTRQGLEQYF. The CDR3 nucleotides are TGCAGTGCTTGGACGCGACAGGGACTCGAGCAGTACTTC.

At least ten counts were recorded for this clonotype. V and J are TRBV12-3 or TRBV12-4 and TRBJ1-2; D remains ambiguous. CDR3 length equals 12 residues. V was cut by 2 bases and J by 7 bases, with 8 bases left in between. The CDR3 loop reads CASSLMAAGYTF. CDR3 nucleotides: TGTGCCAGCAGTTTAATGGCCGCTGGCTACACCTTC.

The rearrangement joins TRBV6-1 to TRBJ2-1, with D possibly being TRBD2 (6 bases). V lost 4 bases to trimming and J lost 8 bases, with 15 bases between them. CDR1 MNHNS and CDR2 SASEGT come from the germline V gene. CDR3 length equals 14 residues. CDR3 residues: CASSAPGAGDEQFF. DNA of the CDR3: TGTGCCAGCAGTGCTCCGGGAGCTGGCGATGAGCAGTTCTTC.

In its sample, this clonotype was seen many times. Its ends do not fully match the called genes, so a read error is possible. The V and J genes are TRBV20-1 and TRBJ2-5; weak D call: TRBD2 (5 bases). This CDR3 region has 13 residues. Germline V gene data show CDR1 as DFQATT and CDR2 as SNEGSKA (reference sequence). The CDR3 region is CSALRTGKETQCF. The CDR3 bases are TGCAGTGCTCTCAGGACGGGAAAAGAGACCCAGTGCTTC.

The CDR3 region has the DNA TGCGCCAGCAGCCAAGAGAAGGACTACTATTTTTACGCCGGGGAGCTGTTTTTT. It specifies CASSQEKDYYFYAGELFF. The V gene is TRBV4-3, the J gene TRBJ2-2, with D perhaps TRBD2 (6 bases). The germline V gene encodes CDR1 LGHNA and CDR2 YSLEER. Trimming removed 0 bases at V and 6 bases at J, with 20 bases between. This CDR3 comprises 18 residues.

The rearrangement uses TRBV20-1 and TRBJ1-1, with a weak D call TRBD1 (5 bases). The CDR3 has 14 residues. The germline V and J ends were trimmed by 0 bases and 4 bases, with 12 bases remaining between them. Germline V gene lookup returns CDR1 DFQATT and CDR2 SNEGSKA (reference sequence). DNA of the CDR3: TGCAGTGCTAGAGAAGGGGTGGCGCGCACTGAAGCTTTCTTT. Translating gives CSAREGVARTEAFF.

This clonotype has a count of ten or more. The rearrangement links TRBV5-6 to TRBJ2-3; no reliable D call. CDR1 is SGHDT and CDR2 is YYEEEE in the germline V gene. The V and J ends lost 6 bases and 4 bases respectively, with 9 bases between them. The CDR3 runs 12 residues. CDR3 DNA sequence: TGTGCCAGCACCCCTCCTCCAGATACGCAGTATTTT. It codes for CASTPPPDTQYF.

This clonotype was counted only a few times. The chain employs TRBV5-6 and TRBJ1-5; D ambiguous. Trimming removed 0 bases from V and 0 bases from J, with 10 bases in between. The germline V gene has CDR1 SGHDT and CDR2 YYEEEE. The CDR3 extends over 16 amino acids. The CDR3 loop is CASSLGIGYSNQPQHF. DNA for the CDR3: TGTGCCAGCAGCTTGGGCATCGGTTATAGCAATCAGCCCCAGCATTTT.